The 21 T cell receptor beta chains below come from one sample, sequenced in a study of blood T cell repertoires in COVID-19. Libraries were prepared by immunoSEQ multiplex PCR; TCRdb keeps only in-frame clonotypes and omits some of them. The sample contains about 76,000 clones, over 70% of which appear only once. The sequenced material came from peripheral blood. The receptors shown here come from a man in his 70s with acute or convalescent COVID-19.

V gene TRBV5-1 combines with J gene TRBJ2-7; D perhaps matches TRBD2 (5 bases). This CDR3 spans 14 amino acids. Per the germline V gene, CDR1 is SGHRS and CDR2 is YFSETQ. Trimming left V 1 base short and J 6 bases short, with 14 bases between. CDR3 sequence (DNA): TGCGCCAGCAGCTTGTTGGACCCAGAGGGCGAGCAGTACTTC. The encoded protein is CASSLLDPEGEQYF.

This clone was picked up one time. V and J are TRBV13 and TRBJ2-3, with 8 nucleotides matching TRBD2. Trimming removed 5 bases from V and 2 bases from J; junction bases left unmatched: 9. CDR1 and CDR2 (germline): PRHDT, FYEKMQ (reference sequence). This CDR3 spans 16 amino acids. The CDR3 nucleotides are TGTGCCAGCAGCCTGTTAGCGGGAATTCTCACAGATACGCAGTATTTT. It specifies CASSLLAGILTDTQYF. The complete variable domain, with remaining parts taken from reference TRBV13 and TRBJ2-3, reads AAGVIQSPRHLIKEKRETATLKCYPIPRHDTVYWYQQGPGQDPQFLISFYEKMQSDKGSIPDRFSAQQFSDYHSELNMSSLELGDSALYFCASSLLAGILTDTQYFGPGTRLTVL.

The chain recombines TRBV5-1 with TRBJ1-1, with TRBD1 matching 8 bases. Per the germline V gene, CDR1 is SGHRS and CDR2 is YFSETQ. This CDR3 region has 14 residues. The V segment lost 5 bases and the J segment 7 bases; nucleotides outside the gene matches: 10. The CDR3 here is CASRPGQGLGEAFF. CDR3 DNA: TGCGCCAGCAGACCCGGACAGGGCTTAGGTGAAGCTTTCTTT.

The chain combines TRBV6-5 with TRBJ1-3, with D possibly matching TRBD1 (6 bases). Germline CDR1 is MNHEY and CDR2 is SVGAGI. V gave up 8 bases and J gave up 4 bases, with 12 bases separating them. The CDR3 contains 13 residues. In DNA form, the CDR3 reads TGTGCCAGCTACAGGGTCAACGGAAACACCATATATTTT. As protein: CASYRVNGNTIYF.

The chain recombines TRBV28 with TRBJ1-2, with 12 positions matching TRBD1. Germline loops: CDR1 MDHEN, CDR2 SYDVKM. CDR3 length equals 15 residues. In nucleotides, the CDR3 is TGTCAAACAGCAGAGTCGGGACAGGGGGCGAAAGGCTACACCTTC. Protein product: CQTAESGQGAKGYTF.

The count of this clone is one. The V gene is TRBV7-6, the J gene TRBJ2-1; 9 bases match TRBD2. This CDR3 spans 16 amino acids. J gave up 4 bases and V 1 base, and 5 bases lay outside the gene matches. The germline gives CDR1 SGHVS, CDR2 FNYEAQ. CDR3 region: CASSLGGLAGYNEQFF. The CDR3 bases are TGTGCCAGCAGCTTAGGTGGGCTAGCGGGATACAATGAGCAGTTCTTC.

The chain employs TRBV5-1 and TRBJ1-2, with 12 bases fitting TRBD1. The CDR3 is made up of 15 amino acids. Germline V gene sequence: CDR1 SGHRS, CDR2 YFSETQ. Losses at the gene ends were 2 bases for V and 8 bases for J; bases not matched to a gene: 7. The CDR3 DNA reads TGCGCCAGCAGCTTAGGGGGACAGGGGGCTGTCGGCTACACCTTC. It translates to CASSLGGQGAVGYTF.

The chain recombines TRBV9 with TRBJ2-5, with a weak D call TRBD1 (6 bases). V was clipped by 0 bases and J by 5 bases, with 14 bases between them. Germline-derived CDR1 and CDR2 are SGDLS and YYNGEE. The CDR3 runs to 15 residues. CDR3 sequence reads: CASSVGQERGETQYF. DNA for the CDR3: TGTGCCAGCAGCGTAGGACAGGAGCGAGGGGAGACCCAGTACTTC. The full variable domain, with the rest looked up from reference TRBV9 and TRBJ2-5, is DSGVTQTPKHLITATGQRVTLRCSPRSGDLSVYWYQQSLDQGLQFLIQYYNGEERAKGNILERFSAQQFPDLHSELNLSSLELGDSALYFCASSVGQERGETQYFGPGTRLLVL.

The rearrangement uses TRBV18 and TRBJ1-2, with TRBD1 matching 8 bases. This CDR3 region has 13 residues. V lost 8 bases to trimming and J lost 6 bases; unmatched junction nucleotides: 8. In germline, CDR1 is KGHSH, CDR2 LQKENI. The CDR3 reads CASPLQGGDGYTF. The CDR3 nucleotides are TGTGCCAGCCCCCTACAGGGGGGAGATGGCTACACCTTC.

In DNA form, the CDR3 reads TGTGCCAGCAGTCCACAGGGGCAAGGTCAGCCCCAGCATTTT. Protein: CASSPQGQGQPQHF. The gene calls are TRBV7-9 and TRBJ1-5; 7 bases match TRBD1. V shed 6 bases, J shed 6 bases, and the junction held 8 bases outside the gene matches. CDR3 length equals 14 residues. CDR1 SEHNR and CDR2 FQNEAQ come from the germline V gene (reference sequence).

Notes on this clone: Germline is not matched at one junction end, which may reflect a read error. The CDR3 nucleotides read TGTGCTAGCAGCCCTTGGACTAGCGGAAGAGAGACCCAGTACTTC. This encodes CASSPWTSGRETQYF. This chain joins TRBV7-7 and TRBJ2-5, with 10 bases aligning to TRBD2. The CDR3 runs to 15 residues. Germline lookup yields CDR1 SSHAT and CDR2 FNYEAQ (reference sequence).

The rearrangement joins TRBV6-5 to TRBJ1-5, with no clear D. The CDR3 totals 13 residues. Germline CDR1 is MNHEY and CDR2 is SVGAGI. V lost 11 bases, J lost 0 bases, and 11 bases lay in between. The CDR3: CALGGSSNQPQHF. The CDR3 DNA follows: TGTGCCCTAGGAGGGAGTAGCAATCAGCCCCAGCATTTT.

This clone was detected only a few times. This chain joins TRBV10-3 and TRBJ1-3; weak D call: TRBD1 (5 bases). The CDR3 consists of 15 residues. V was cut by 5 bases and J by 0 bases, with 11 bases left in between. Per the germline V gene, CDR1 is ENHRY and CDR2 is SYGVKD. The CDR3 bases are TGTGCCATCAGTAAGGACACAGTCTCTGGAAACACCATATATTTT. It codes for CAISKDTVSGNTIYF.

This rearrangement joins TRBV11-2 to TRBJ1-1; D uncertain. The V gene's germline CDR1 is SGHAT and CDR2 FQNNGV. The CDR3 totals 13 residues. Trimming removed 5 bases from V and 0 bases from J, with 7 bases in between. In DNA form, the CDR3 reads TGTGCCAGCAGCGTACAGATGAACACTGAAGCTTTCTTT. This codes for CASSVQMNTEAFF.

The chain recombines TRBV28 with TRBJ2-1; unclear D gene. From germline, CDR1 is MDHEN and CDR2 SYDVKM. This CDR3 has 11 residues. Trimming left V 7 bases short and J 10 bases short, with 11 bases between. CDR3 protein: CASTRSGEQFF. CDR3 nucleotide sequence: TGTGCCAGCACCCGATCTGGCGAGCAGTTCTTC.

The CDR3 region is CASSGRDRGRDRTYEQYF. As DNA, the CDR3 is TGTGCCAGCAGTGGCCGGGACAGGGGACGGGATAGGACCTACGAGCAGTACTTC. The chain has TRBV2 and TRBJ2-7, with 10 positions matching TRBD1. Germline CDR1 is SNHLY and CDR2 is FYNNEI. There are 18 residues in the CDR3. V dropped 4 bases and J dropped 2; count of bases not matched to a gene: 14.

This clone was counted between two and nine times. The gene calls are TRBV19 and TRBJ2-5, with 7 bases aligning to TRBD1. J lost 5 bases, V lost 3 bases, and 9 bases had no gene match. Germline lookup yields CDR1 LNHDA and CDR2 SQIVND (reference sequence). This CDR3 comprises 15 residues. This chain's CDR3 is CASSMGTAGGETQYF. The DNA for the CDR3 is TGTGCCAGTAGTATGGGGACAGCCGGAGGCGAGACCCAGTACTTC.

There are a few counts of this clone. The CDR3 bases are TGTGCCAGCAGTGAATCCCGGGATGGCTACACCTTC. This codes for CASSESRDGYTF. The V call is TRBV25-1, the J call TRBJ1-2; D gene uncertain. Per germline, CDR1 MGHDK and CDR2 SYGVNS. V shed 1 base and J shed 6 bases, with 6 bases lying between them. The CDR3 loop spans 12 amino acids.

The chain employs TRBV19 and TRBJ2-1; the match to TRBD2 covers 7 bases. J gave up 6 bases and V 10 bases, and 9 bases lay outside the gene matches. This CDR3 has 13 amino acids. CDR1 and CDR2 from the germline V gene are LNHDA and SQIVND (reference sequence). The CDR3 region has the DNA TGTGCCACTAGGCGGGAGAGTAGCAATGAGCAGTTCTTC. It codes for CATRRESSNEQFF. The variable domain in full, completed from reference TRBV19 and TRBJ2-1, reads DGGITQSPKYLFRKEGQNVTLSCEQNLNHDAMYWYRQDPGQGLRLIYYSQIVNDFQKGDIAEGYSVSREKKESFPLTVTSAQKNPTAFYLCATRRESSNEQFFGPGTRLTVL.

This clone was recorded a few times. The chain employs TRBV6-2 or TRBV6-3 and TRBJ2-1; 11 nucleotides align to TRBD2. V gave up 6 bases and J gave up 5 bases; unmatched junction bases: 9. The CDR3 loop spans 16 amino acids. Germline V gene data show CDR1 as MNHEY and CDR2 as SVGEGT. The DNA of the CDR3 is TGTGCCAGCAGCCGACCTAGCGGGAGGCCCAACAATGAGCAGTTCTTC. Translated, it gives CASSRPSGRPNNEQFF.

DNA for the CDR3: TGTGCCATCAGTGAGAAAGAGAGCGGGAGGGGCACCGGGGAGCTGTTTTTT. Its translation: CAISEKESGRGTGELFF. The gene calls are TRBV10-3 and TRBJ2-2, with TRBD2 matching over 10 bases. This CDR3 is built from 17 residues. Trimming removed 2 bases from V and 4 bases from J; junction bases left unmatched: 7. The germline CDR1 and CDR2 sequences are ENHRY and SYGVKD.